Reported below is one T cell receptor beta chain. The CDR3 consists of 16 residues. The J segment lost 5 bases and the V segment lost 8 bases, leaving 13 bases of the junction unmatched. Germline CDR1 is MNHEY and CDR2 is SMNVEV (reference sequence). This sample was included in a study of blood T cell repertoires in COVID-19. Study at large: The origin of the acute and convalescent COVID-19 samples was the United States, Italy and Spain. The analysed material was cDNA or gDNA that came from T cells, B-cell-depleted T cells, or PBMCs.

Methods used by the authors: For nucleated cells, counts were estimated from reference gene primer amplification. Using immunoSEQ multiplex PCR, the repertoire was profiled, and TCRdb retains in-frame clones only, with some absent. V and J calls and clone size come straight from that table; D and trimming were deduced from the DNA. The repertoire holds about 200,000 clones, with 70% to 85% as singletons. The rearrangement joins TRBV27 to TRBJ1-4; 8 nucleotides match TRBD1. This receptor was taken from a human donor with acute or convalescent COVID-19. The donor label of this sample is uncertain. Material for sequencing was peripheral blood. CDR3 coding DNA: TGTGCCAGCTCACCTTGGGCGACAGGGGAGAATGAAAAACTGTTTTTT. The encoded protein is CASSPWATGENEKLFF.